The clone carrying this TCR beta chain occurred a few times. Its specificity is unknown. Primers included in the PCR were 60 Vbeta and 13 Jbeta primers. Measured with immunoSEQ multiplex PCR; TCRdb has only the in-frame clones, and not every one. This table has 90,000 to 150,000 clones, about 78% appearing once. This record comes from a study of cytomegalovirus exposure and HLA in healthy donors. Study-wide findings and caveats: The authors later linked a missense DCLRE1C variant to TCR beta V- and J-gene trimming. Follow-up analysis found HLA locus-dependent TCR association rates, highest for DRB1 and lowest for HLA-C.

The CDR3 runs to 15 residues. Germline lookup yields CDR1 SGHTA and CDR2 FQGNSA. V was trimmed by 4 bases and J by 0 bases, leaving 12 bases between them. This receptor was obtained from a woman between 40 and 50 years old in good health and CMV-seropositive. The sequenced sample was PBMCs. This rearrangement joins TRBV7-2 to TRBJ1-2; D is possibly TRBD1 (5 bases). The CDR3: CASSSQEYSNYGYTF. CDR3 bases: TGTGCCAGCAGCTCACAGGAGTACTCTAACTATGGCTACACCTTC. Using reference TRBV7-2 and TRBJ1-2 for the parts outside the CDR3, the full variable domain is GAGVSQSPSNKVTEKGKDVELRCDPISGHTALYWYRQSLGQGLEFLIYFQGNSAPDKSGLPSDRFSAERTGGSVSTLTIQRTQQEDSAVYLCASSSQEYSNYGYTFGSGTRLTVV.